This is a list of T cell receptor beta chains from one sample in a study of technical replicates of blood from several donors. Some clones are missing from TCRdb's copy, which holds only in-frame ones; the method was immunoSEQ multiplex PCR. The table lists about 49,000 clones, 92% of them singletons. The specimen sequenced was PBMCs. The receptors derive from a human donor in good health. Some clones in this sample may be carry-over from other donors' samples. CDR3s include the opening cysteine and the closing phenylalanine or tryptophan. The D gene is left open where the match is weak. Clone size is shown for a subset of rows, as once, few, many or a class of expanded clone.

CDR3 protein	CDR3 DNA	V gene	J gene	clone size	D gene
CASIRTGAENEQFF	TGTGCCAGCATCCGAACAGGGGCGGAAAATGAGCAGTTCTTC	TRBV5-6	TRBJ2-1	.	TRBD1
CASRVGQGDYGYTF	TGTGCCAGTAGGGTGGGACAGGGCGACTATGGCTACACCTTC	TRBV19	TRBJ1-2	.	TRBD1
CASTRWGEANYGYTF	TGCGCCAGCACACGTTGGGGGGAAGCTAACTATGGCTACACCTTC	TRBV10-1	TRBJ1-2	.	.
CASSTLAGPYEQYF	TGTGCCAGCAGCACCTTAGCGGGGCCCTACGAGCAGTACTTC	TRBV7-2	TRBJ2-7	once	TRBD2
CASRNRGGPEATQYF	TGTGCCAGCAGGAATAGGGGAGGGCCCGAAGCTACGCAGTATTTT	TRBV2	TRBJ2-3	.	TRBD2
CASSLVAGSGNTIYF	TGTGCCAGCAGCTTGGTCGCGGGCTCTGGAAACACCATATATTTT	TRBV5-6	TRBJ1-3	.	.
CASSYVRVSAEAFF	TGTGCCAGCAGTTACGTCAGGGTTAGTGCTGAAGCTTTCTTT	TRBV6-6	TRBJ1-1	.	.
CASSQDLGYGQGAPLQETQYF	TGCGCCAGCAGCCAAGATCTGGGTTATGGACAGGGGGCCCCCTTGCAGGAGACCCAGTACTTC	TRBV4-3	TRBJ2-5	.	TRBD1
CASSQDWAQGMAVSYEQYF	TGCGCCAGCAGCCAAGATTGGGCTCAGGGTATGGCGGTCTCCTACGAGCAGTACTTC	TRBV4-1	TRBJ2-7	.	.
CASSTEETQYF	TGCGCCAGTTCGACAGAAGAGACCCAGTACTTC	TRBV5-1	TRBJ2-5	.	.
CASSSRDRGLYGYTF	TGTGCCAGCAGTTCCCGGGACAGGGGGCTCTATGGCTACACCTTC	TRBV6-6	TRBJ1-2	.	TRBD1
CASSDSRDRGSDTQYF	TGTGCCAGCAGTGATTCGCGGGACAGGGGGTCGGATACGCAGTATTTT	TRBV6-4	TRBJ2-3	few	TRBD1
CASSQDSGGNTGELFF	TGTGCCAGCAGCCAGGATAGCGGGGGGAACACCGGGGAGCTGTTTTTT	TRBV5-4	TRBJ2-2	.	TRBD2
CASSERQGTEAFF	TGTGCCAGCAGCGAAAGACAGGGCACTGAAGCTTTCTTT	TRBV11-3	TRBJ1-1	.	TRBD1
CASSESQGETQYF	TGTGCCAGCAGTGAAAGCCAGGGAGAGACCCAGTACTTC	TRBV6-1	TRBJ2-5	.	.
CASSPERGRSTDTQYF	TGTGCCAGCAGCCCCGAGCGGGGGCGGAGCACAGATACGCAGTATTTT	TRBV5-6	TRBJ2-3	.	TRBD2
CASSYDSANYGYTF	TGTGCCAGCAGTTACGACAGCGCTAACTATGGCTACACCTTC	TRBV6-5	TRBJ1-2	.	.
CASILPPNEQFF	TGTGCCAGCATTCTACCCCCTAATGAGCAGTTCTTC	TRBV6-5	TRBJ2-1	.	.
CASSLVSGEAYEQYF	TGTGCCAGCAGCTTAGTCAGCGGGGAGGCCTACGAGCAGTACTTC	TRBV7-2	TRBJ2-7	.	TRBD2
CAIPRAGSSGNTIYF	TGCGCCATCCCCCGAGCGGGGAGCTCTGGAAACACCATATATTTT	TRBV10-1	TRBJ1-3	few	.
CASSFEAGGPYNEQFF	TGTGCCAGCAGCTTTGAGGCGGGGGGGCCTTACAATGAGCAGTTCTTC	TRBV7-6	TRBJ2-1	.	TRBD2
CASSQDLENSPLHF	TGCGCCAGCAGCCAAGATCTGGAGAATTCACCCCTCCACTTT	TRBV4-3	TRBJ1-6	.	.
CAGRQRGGNTQYF	TGTGCCGGCAGGCAGCGGGGCGGCAATACGCAGTATTTT	TRBV30	TRBJ2-3	.	TRBD2
CASSFQAGSSYEQYF	TGTGCCAGCAGCTTTCAAGCGGGGAGCTCCTACGAGCAGTACTTC	TRBV7-2	TRBJ2-7	.	TRBD2
CASSLGGQNLYEQYF	TGTGCCAGCAGCTTGGGGGGCCAGAATCTCTACGAGCAGTACTTC	TRBV5-4	TRBJ2-7	.	.
CASSFGTSGEQYF	TGTGCCAGCAGCTTCGGGACTAGCGGCGAGCAGTACTTC	TRBV13	TRBJ2-7	.	TRBD2
CASSLGARVDYGYTF	TGTGCCAGCAGCTTGGGTGCCAGGGTCGATTATGGCTACACCTTC	TRBV5-4	TRBJ1-2	.	.
CASSTGGEAFF	TGTGCCAGCAGCACAGGGGGTGAAGCTTTCTTT	TRBV5-4	TRBJ1-1	few	TRBD1
CASSPTGSYGYTF	TGTGCCAGCAGCCCAACAGGGAGCTATGGCTACACCTTC	TRBV7-3	TRBJ1-2	.	.
CASSDGYSTEAFF	TGTGCCAGCAGTGATGGGTACAGTACTGAAGCTTTCTTT	TRBV2	TRBJ1-1	.	.
CASSQLQGATNEKLFF	TGCGCCAGCAGCCAGCTACAGGGGGCGACTAATGAAAAACTGTTTTTT	TRBV4-1	TRBJ1-4	few	TRBD1
CASSSSGGYNEQFF	TGCGCCAGCAGTTCGAGCGGGGGTTACAATGAGCAGTTCTTC	TRBV5-1	TRBJ2-1	medium-sized	TRBD2
CAMSGGQGANEQFF	TGTGCCATGTCGGGGGGACAGGGGGCTAATGAGCAGTTCTTC	TRBV10-3	TRBJ2-1	.	TRBD1